Listed below are T cell receptor beta chains from one sample, sequenced in a study of blood T cell repertoires in COVID-19. Method: immunoSEQ multiplex PCR; TCRdb's copy keeps in-frame clones and lacks some. Among about 190,000 clones, about 81% were seen once, and the ten largest hold 12%. The sample was peripheral blood. The receptor source for this set is a woman over 75 with COVID-19, enrolled during active disease. CDR3s include the opening cysteine and the closing phenylalanine or tryptophan.

TRBJ2-2 | TRBV29-1 | 13 | CSVEVTGVGELFF
TRBJ2-5 | TRBV11-2 | 16 | CASSPSAGAGQETQYF
TRBJ2-3 | TRBV19 | 13 | CASRIGSADTQYF
TRBJ1-2 | TRBV3-1/TRBV3-2 | 12 | CASSQEGRRQTF
TRBJ1-1 | TRBV3-1/TRBV3-2 | 12 | CASADGGTEAFF
TRBJ2-3 | TRBV11-3 | 17 | CASSLAGGSANTDTQYF
TRBJ2-3 | TRBV6-5 | 15 | CASSNAAGGTDTQYF
TRBJ2-3 | TRBV7-2 | 15 | CASGPDRSSTDTQYF
TRBJ2-7 | TRBV7-2 | 15 | CASSLVGTSVDEQYF
TRBJ2-7 | TRBV7-9 | 12 | CASSLEKGRQYF
TRBJ2-2 | TRBV9 | 15 | CASSMRQGNTGELFF
TRBJ1-6 | TRBV4-3 | 12 | CASSQDMRTLHF
TRBJ2-5 | TRBV15 | 18 | CATSRTLATGGFKETQYF
TRBJ1-4 | TRBV11-2 | 14 | CASSLTATNEKLFF
TRBJ1-5 | TRBV5-6 | 15 | CASSLRRAQARPQHF
TRBJ1-4 | TRBV7-8 | 17 | CASSFLPLGAANEKLFF
TRBJ1-5 | TRBV2 | 14 | CASSEVRHNQPQHF
TRBJ1-1 | TRBV5-4 | 17 | CASSFDRVELVNTEAFF
TRBJ1-1 | TRBV29-1 | 14 | CSAGQGRSNTEAFF
TRBJ1-1 | TRBV18 | 13 | CASSPTGETEAFF
TRBJ1-3 | TRBV9 | 16 | CASSVEEGQRGNTIYF
TRBJ1-1 | TRBV29-1 | 14 | CSVVVQGARTEAFF
TRBJ1-4 | TRBV12-3/TRBV12-4 | 12 | CASRYAQGKLFF
TRBJ1-5 | TRBV24-1 | 16 | CATSDGRDHSNQPQHF
TRBJ2-2 | TRBV5-4 | 17 | CASSSHSGSGYTGELFF
TRBJ1-6 | TRBV5-1 | 15 | CASTQGQGANSPLHF
TRBJ2-7 | TRBV9 | 15 | CASSVGPLSSYEQYF
TRBJ1-1 | TRBV6-5 | 14 | CASSYGGRNTEAFF
TRBJ1-1 | TRBV18 | 13 | CASSLEENTEAFF
TRBJ1-3 | TRBV18 | 17 | CASSPLGLTVSGNTIYF
TRBJ1-5 | TRBV19 | 17 | CASSIVPLEYSNQPQHF
TRBJ2-1 | TRBV19 | 17 | CASSPPRTSGRGNEQFF
TRBJ1-3 | TRBV7-9 | 17 | CASSWTFRDSSGNTIYF
TRBJ1-2 | TRBV7-9 | 13 | CASSLRQGYGYTF
TRBJ1-4 | TRBV27 | 13 | CASSFSGFEKLFF
TRBJ2-6 | TRBV5-4 | 14 | CASYDRTGANVLTF
TRBJ2-1 | TRBV7-9 | 20 | CASTKPSGTSGKSSYNEQFF
TRBJ2-3 | TRBV2 | 16 | CASRGSGLRDTDTQYF
TRBJ1-3 | TRBV7-7 | 12 | CASSPGKGTIYF
TRBJ1-1 | TRBV3-1/TRBV3-2 | 11 | CASSQASEAFF
TRBJ2-7 | TRBV28 | 19 | CASSLSLAEGLADPYEQYF
TRBJ1-2 | TRBV5-1 | 15 | CASSVNGQLYYGYTF
TRBJ1-4 | TRBV19 | 15 | CASSIGQGRGEKLFF
TRBJ1-6 | TRBV7-9 | 17 | CASSDVWEASYNSPLHF
TRBJ1-1 | TRBV19 | 14 | CASSGTGRNTEAFF
TRBJ2-7 | TRBV6-6 | 13 | CASSYSSGFEQYF
TRBJ1-1 | TRBV28 | 11 | CASSLRGEAFF
TRBJ2-2 | TRBV24-1 | 12 | CATRGNTGELFF
TRBJ2-7 | TRBV5-1 | 15 | CASSFVGAGYYEQYF
TRBJ2-4 | TRBV13 | 15 | CASSLGQGALNIQYF
TRBJ2-3 | TRBV7-2 | 16 | CASSPEKTSPLNTQYF
TRBJ2-1 | TRBV7-3 | 15 | CASSPGLAAYNEQFF
TRBJ2-1 | TRBV18 | 16 | CASSPQGAASYNEQFF
TRBJ1-1 | TRBV3-1/TRBV3-2 | 13 | CASSPEGRTEAFF
TRBJ1-6 | TRBV2 | 16 | CASSPMGGGINSPLHF